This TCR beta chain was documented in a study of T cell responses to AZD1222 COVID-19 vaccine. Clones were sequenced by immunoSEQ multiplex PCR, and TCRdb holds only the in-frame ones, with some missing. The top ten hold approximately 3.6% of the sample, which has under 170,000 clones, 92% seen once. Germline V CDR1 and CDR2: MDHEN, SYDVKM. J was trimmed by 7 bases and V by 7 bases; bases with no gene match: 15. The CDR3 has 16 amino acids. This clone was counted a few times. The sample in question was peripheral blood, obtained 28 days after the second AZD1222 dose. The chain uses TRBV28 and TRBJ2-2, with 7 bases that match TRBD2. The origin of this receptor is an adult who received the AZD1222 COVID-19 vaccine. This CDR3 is CASTSPGGRGYGELFF. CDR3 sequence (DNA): TGTGCCAGCACCTCCCCCGGTGGGCGGGGGTACGGGGAGCTGTTTTTT.